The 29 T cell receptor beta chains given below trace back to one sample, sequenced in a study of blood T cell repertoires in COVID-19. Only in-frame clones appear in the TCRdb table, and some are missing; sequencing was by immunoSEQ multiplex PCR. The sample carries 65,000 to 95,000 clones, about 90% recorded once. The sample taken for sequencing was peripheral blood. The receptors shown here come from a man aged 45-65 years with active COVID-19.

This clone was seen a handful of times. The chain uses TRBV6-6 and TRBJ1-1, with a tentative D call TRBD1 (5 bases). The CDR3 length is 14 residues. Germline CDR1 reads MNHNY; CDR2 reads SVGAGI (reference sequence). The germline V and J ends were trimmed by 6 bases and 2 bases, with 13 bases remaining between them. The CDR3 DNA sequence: TGTGCCAGCAGGCGCGGGACGTTTAACACTGAAGCTTTCTTT. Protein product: CASRRGTFNTEAFF.

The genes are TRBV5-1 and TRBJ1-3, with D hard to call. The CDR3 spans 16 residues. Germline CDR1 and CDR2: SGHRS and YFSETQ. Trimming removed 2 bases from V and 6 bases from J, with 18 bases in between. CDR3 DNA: TGCGCCAGCAGCTTAGGCAGCGCGCTCGGGGTAAACACCATATATTTT. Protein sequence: CASSLGSALGVNTIYF.

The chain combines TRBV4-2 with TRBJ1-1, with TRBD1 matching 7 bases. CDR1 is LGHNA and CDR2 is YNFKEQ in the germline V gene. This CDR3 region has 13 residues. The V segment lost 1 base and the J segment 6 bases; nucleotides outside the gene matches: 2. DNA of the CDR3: TGTGCCAGCAGCCAAGTGGACAGGCCTGAAGCTTTCTTT. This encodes CASSQVDRPEAFF.

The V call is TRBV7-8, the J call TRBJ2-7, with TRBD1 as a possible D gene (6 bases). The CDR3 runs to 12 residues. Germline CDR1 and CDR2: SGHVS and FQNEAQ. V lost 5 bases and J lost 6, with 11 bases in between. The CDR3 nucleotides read TGTGCCAGCAGCCCAGGGGTTATCGAGCAGTACTTC. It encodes CASSPGVIEQYF.

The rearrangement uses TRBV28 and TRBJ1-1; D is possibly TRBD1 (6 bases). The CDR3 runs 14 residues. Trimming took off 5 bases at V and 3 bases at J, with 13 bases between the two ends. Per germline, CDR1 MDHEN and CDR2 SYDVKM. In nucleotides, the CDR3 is TGTGCCAGCAGTAAACCGGGACACGACACTGAAGCTTTCTTT. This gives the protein CASSKPGHDTEAFF.

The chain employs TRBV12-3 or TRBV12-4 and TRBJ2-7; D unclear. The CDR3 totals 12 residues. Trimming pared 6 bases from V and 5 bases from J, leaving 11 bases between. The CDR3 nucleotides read TGTGCCAGCAGCCCAAACCGGGACGAGCAGTACTTC. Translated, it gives CASSPNRDEQYF.

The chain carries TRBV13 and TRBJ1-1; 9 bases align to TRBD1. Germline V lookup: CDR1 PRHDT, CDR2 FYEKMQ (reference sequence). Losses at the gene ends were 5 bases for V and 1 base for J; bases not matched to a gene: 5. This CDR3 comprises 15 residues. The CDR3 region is CASSLTGGGNTEAFF. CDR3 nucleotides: TGTGCCAGCAGCCTTACAGGGGGCGGGAACACTGAAGCTTTCTTT.

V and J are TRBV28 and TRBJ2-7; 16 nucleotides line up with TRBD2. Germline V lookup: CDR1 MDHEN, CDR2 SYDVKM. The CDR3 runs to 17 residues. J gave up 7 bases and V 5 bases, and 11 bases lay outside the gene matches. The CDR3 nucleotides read TGTGCCAGCAGTCCCGGGACTAGCGGGAGGGCCTTCAGGGAGCAGTACTTC. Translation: CASSPGTSGRAFREQYF.

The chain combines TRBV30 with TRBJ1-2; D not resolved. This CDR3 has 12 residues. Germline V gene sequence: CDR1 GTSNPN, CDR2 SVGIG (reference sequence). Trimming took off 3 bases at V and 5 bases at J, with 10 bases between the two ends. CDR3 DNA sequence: TGTGCCTGGAGGTCCGGGTCATATGGCTACACCTTC. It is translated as CAWRSGSYGYTF.

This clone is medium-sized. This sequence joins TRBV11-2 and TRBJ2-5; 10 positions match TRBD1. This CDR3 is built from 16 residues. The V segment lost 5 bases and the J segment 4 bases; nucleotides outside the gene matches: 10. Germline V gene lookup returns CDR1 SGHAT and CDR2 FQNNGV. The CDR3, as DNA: TGTGCCAGCAGCGCAACCCGGACAGGGGGGATAGAGACCCAGTACTTC. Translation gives CASSATRTGGIETQYF.

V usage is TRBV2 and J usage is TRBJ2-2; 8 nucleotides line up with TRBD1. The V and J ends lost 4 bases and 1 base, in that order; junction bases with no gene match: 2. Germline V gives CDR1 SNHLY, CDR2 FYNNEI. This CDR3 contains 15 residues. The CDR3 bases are TGTGCCAGCAGTGTGGGACAGGTGAACACCGGGGAGCTGTTTTTT. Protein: CASSVGQVNTGELFF.

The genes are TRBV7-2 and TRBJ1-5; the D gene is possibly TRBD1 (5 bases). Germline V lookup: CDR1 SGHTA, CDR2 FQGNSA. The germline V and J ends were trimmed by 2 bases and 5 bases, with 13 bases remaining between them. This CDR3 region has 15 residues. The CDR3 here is CASSLWGPGDQPQHF. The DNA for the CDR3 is TGTGCCAGCAGCTTATGGGGCCCGGGGGATCAGCCCCAGCATTTT.

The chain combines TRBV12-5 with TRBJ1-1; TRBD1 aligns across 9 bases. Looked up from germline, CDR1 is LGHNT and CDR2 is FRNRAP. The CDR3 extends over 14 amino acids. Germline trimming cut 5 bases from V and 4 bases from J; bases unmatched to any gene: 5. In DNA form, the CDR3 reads TGTGCTAGTGGTCCAGGGACAGGGCGCACTGAAGCTTTCTTT. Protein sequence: CASGPGTGRTEAFF.

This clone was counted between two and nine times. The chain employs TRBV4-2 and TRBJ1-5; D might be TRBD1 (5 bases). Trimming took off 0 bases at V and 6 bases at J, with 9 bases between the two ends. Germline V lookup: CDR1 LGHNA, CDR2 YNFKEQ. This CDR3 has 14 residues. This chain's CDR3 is CASSQEPGGQPQHF. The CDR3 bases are TGTGCCAGCAGCCAAGAACCGGGGGGTCAGCCCCAGCATTTT.

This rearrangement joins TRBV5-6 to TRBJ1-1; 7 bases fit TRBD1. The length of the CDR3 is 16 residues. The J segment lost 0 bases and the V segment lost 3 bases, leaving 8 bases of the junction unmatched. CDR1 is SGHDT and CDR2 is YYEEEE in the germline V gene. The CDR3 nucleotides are TGTGCCAGCAGCTCAACAGGGGCTGTCATGAACACTGAAGCTTTCTTT. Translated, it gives CASSSTGAVMNTEAFF. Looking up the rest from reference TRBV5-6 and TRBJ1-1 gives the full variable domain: DAGVTQSPTHLIKTRGQQVTLRCSPKSGHDTVSWYQQALGQGPQFIFQYYEEEERQRGNFPDRFSGHQFPNYSSELNVNALLLGDSALYLCASSSTGAVMNTEAFFGQGTRLTVV.

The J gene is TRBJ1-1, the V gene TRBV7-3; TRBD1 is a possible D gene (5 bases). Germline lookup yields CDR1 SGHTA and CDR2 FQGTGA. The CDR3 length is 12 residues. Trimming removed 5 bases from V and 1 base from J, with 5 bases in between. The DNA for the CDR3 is TGTGCCAGCAGCACAGGGAACACTGAAGCTTTCTTT. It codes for CASSTGNTEAFF.

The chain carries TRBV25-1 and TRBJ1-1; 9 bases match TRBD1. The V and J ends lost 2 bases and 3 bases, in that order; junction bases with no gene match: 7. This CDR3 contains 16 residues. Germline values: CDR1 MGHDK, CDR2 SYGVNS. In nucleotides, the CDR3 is TGTGCCAGCAGTGAAAGGAGGACAGGGGTGTACACTGAAGCTTTCTTT. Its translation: CASSERRTGVYTEAFF.

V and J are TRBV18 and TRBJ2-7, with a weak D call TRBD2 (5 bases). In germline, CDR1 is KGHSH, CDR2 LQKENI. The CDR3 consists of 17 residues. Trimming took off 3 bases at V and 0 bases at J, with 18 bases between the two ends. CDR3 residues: CASSPILTRVGSYEQYF. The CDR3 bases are TGTGCCAGCTCACCGATCCTTACTAGGGTAGGCTCCTACGAGCAGTACTTC. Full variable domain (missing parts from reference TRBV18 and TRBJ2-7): NAGVMQNPRHLVRRRGQEARLRCSPMKGHSHVYWYRQLPEEGLKFMVYLQKENIIDESGMPKERFSAEFPKEGPSILRIQQVVRGDSAAYFCASSPILTRVGSYEQYFGPGTRLTVT.

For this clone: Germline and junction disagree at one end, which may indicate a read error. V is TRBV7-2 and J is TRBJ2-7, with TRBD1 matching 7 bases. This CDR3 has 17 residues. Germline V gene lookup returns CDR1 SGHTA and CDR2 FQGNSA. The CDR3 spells CASSLGGRVSVSHEQYF. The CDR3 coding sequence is TGTGCCAGCAGTTTAGGGGGCAGGGTTTCTGTTTCCCACGAGCAGTACTTC.

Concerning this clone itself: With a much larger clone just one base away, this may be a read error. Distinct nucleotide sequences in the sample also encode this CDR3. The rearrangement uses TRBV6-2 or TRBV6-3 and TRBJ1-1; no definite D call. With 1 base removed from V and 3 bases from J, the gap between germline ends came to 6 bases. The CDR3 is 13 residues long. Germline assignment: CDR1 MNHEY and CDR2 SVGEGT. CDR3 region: CASSYYGDTEAFF. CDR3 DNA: TGTGCCAGCAGTTACTACGGGGACACTGAAGCTTTCTTT.

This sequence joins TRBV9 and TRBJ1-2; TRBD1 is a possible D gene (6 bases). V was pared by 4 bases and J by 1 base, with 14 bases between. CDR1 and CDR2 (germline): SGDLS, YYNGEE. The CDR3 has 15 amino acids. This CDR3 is CASSILDRINYGYTF. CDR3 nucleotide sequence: TGTGCCAGCAGCATCCTAGACAGGATTAACTATGGCTACACCTTC.

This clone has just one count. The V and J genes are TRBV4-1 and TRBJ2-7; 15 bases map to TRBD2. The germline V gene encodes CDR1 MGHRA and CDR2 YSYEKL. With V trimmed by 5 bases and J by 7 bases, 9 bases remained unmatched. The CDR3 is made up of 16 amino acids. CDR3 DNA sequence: TGCGCCAGCAGCACCGGACTAGCGGGAGGGCCTTGGGAGCAGTACTTC. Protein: CASSTGLAGGPWEQYF.

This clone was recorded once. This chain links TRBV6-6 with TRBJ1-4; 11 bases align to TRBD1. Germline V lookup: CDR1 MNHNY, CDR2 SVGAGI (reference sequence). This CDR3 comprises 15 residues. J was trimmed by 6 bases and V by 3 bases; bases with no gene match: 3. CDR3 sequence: CASSYLGQGDEKLFF. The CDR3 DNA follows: TGTGCCAGCAGTTATCTGGGACAGGGGGATGAAAAACTGTTTTTT.

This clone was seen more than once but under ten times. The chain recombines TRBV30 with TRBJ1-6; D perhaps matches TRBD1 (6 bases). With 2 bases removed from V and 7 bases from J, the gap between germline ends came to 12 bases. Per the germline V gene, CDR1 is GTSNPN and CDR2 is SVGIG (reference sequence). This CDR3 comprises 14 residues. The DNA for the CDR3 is TGTGCCTGGAGTCGTCTGACAGGCAATTCACCCCTCCACTTT. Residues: CAWSRLTGNSPLHF.

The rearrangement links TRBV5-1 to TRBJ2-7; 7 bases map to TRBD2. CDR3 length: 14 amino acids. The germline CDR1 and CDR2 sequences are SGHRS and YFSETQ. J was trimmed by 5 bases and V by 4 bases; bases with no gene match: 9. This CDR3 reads CASSPPRAGDEQYF. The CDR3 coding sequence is TGCGCCAGCAGCCCCCCGCGGGCGGGGGACGAGCAGTACTTC.

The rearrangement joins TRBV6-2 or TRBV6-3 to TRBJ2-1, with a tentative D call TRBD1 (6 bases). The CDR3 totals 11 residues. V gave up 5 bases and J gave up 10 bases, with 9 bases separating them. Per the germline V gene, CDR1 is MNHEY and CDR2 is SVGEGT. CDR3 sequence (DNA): TGTGCCAGCAGTCTTGGACAGGAGCAGTTCTTC. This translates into CASSLGQEQFF.

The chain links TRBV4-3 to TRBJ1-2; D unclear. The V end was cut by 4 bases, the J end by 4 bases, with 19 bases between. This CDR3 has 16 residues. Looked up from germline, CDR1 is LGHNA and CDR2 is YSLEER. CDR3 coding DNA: TGCGCCAGCAGCCCTGAAGGACTGACTGCTTTCTATGGCTACACCTTC. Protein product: CASSPEGLTAFYGYTF.

The CDR3 spells CAISESGDRGRLYGYTF. The CDR3 nucleotides read TGTGCCATCAGTGAGTCAGGGGACAGGGGCCGACTCTATGGCTACACCTTC. The chain combines TRBV10-3 with TRBJ1-2, with 10 bases identical to TRBD1. The CDR3 has 17 residues. V shed 0 bases, J shed 4 bases, and the junction held 8 bases outside the gene matches. CDR1 ENHRY and CDR2 SYGVKD come from the germline V gene.

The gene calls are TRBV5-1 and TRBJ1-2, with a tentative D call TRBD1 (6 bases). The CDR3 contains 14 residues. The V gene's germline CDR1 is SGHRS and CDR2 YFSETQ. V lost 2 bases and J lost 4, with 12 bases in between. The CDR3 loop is CASSLRRDTYGYTF. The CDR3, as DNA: TGCGCCAGCAGCTTAAGACGGGACACCTATGGCTACACCTTC.